This TCR beta chain was documented in a study of shared clonotypes between healthy human individuals (dated by TCRdb to the early 2020s). Background on the whole study: A couple of women and three men aged 18 to 49 years were included in the cohort. Blood TCR repertoires of a handful of healthy adults were deeply sequenced to estimate repertoire size and the extent of clonotype sharing between individuals. To increase sequencing depth and limit assay-specific biases, TCR repertoire library preparation and sequencing were carried out by different laboratories using diverse techniques. For each donor, CD4 naive and CD4 memory were each given three plates, CD8 naive was given two plates, and CD8 memory was given one plate. Between about 0.9 and 8.9 billion PBMCs per donor were obtained by leukapheresis. Results and caveats for the whole study, not just this receptor: Sampling was restricted to blood, and TCR repertoires in tissue are likely to differ from TCR repertoires in blood. Sharing across a few donors was observed for about 5% of naive CD4, 3.5% of naive CD8, 2% to 2.5% of memory CD4, and around 0.44% of memory CD8 clonotypes. Pairwise subsampling indicated that sequencing depth was expected to affect the degree of clonotype sharing among donors. Even with the large sequencing depth, rarefaction of the sorted-subset datasets indicated that sequencing was incomplete. Because the study included a small number of donors, the genetic and exposure-history diversity represented was limited. Naive subsets generally had larger estimated clonotype richness than memory subsets. Clonotypes shared by all four sorted-subset donors showed higher generation probabilities than non-shared clonotypes.

As to this clone: The specificity of this receptor is unknown. Base qualities were left out, and no much larger clone turns up one base away.

TCR CDR3 regions were amplified from genomic DNA by multiplex PCR using the deep immunoSEQ assay. Genomic DNA extracted from each cell subset was distributed evenly over all wells of several immunoSEQ 96-well plates, and each plate served as one replicate. Each replicate PCR for sorted subsets received 150 to 250 ng genomic DNA, equal to around 32,000 T cell genomes. Purified libraries were quantified with a Qubit 3.0 fluorometer, sized on a Bioanalyzer 2100, and re-quantified with the KAPA Library Quantification kit. A separate single-read 150-cycle Illumina NextSeq 550 flow cell was used to sequence each immunoSEQ 96-well plate. The authors' pipeline ran thus. The immunoSEQ output contained only junctional sequences without quality scores, so filtering could not match that applied to full-length reads. Sequences were annotated with PyIR, a Python wrapper for IgBLAST v1.9, and V/J genes and CDR3 were assigned using IMGT germline references. Any read was removed if the V/J assignment was weak (E-value above 1e-6), the CDR3 was missing, or the read contained stop codons, out-of-frame junctions, or ambiguous translated residues. V3J clonotypes were defined as sequences sharing the same inferred V gene, J gene, and CDR3 amino acid sequence. Percentage overlap between repertoires was computed as shared unique clonotypes divided by the size of the smaller repertoire. RTK rarefaction, the Chao1 estimator, and Recon v2.1 estimates of unobserved clonotypes were used to assess repertoire richness. Generation probabilities were computed with OLGA for all TCRbeta clonotypes obtained by the gDNA method from four donors. This is the immuneACCESS table as TCRdb keeps it, with only in-frame sequences that have V and J called. A part of the clones is gone; compared with another copy, unresolved V genes explain less than half, and the rest is unexplained. That table is the source of V, J and clone size, and D and trimming were worked out from the DNA. The sample records about 2 million clones, roughly 96% of which are singletons. The ten largest clones add up to 0.13% of the sample.

The donors were healthy, HIV-negative adults with no recently reported acute infections or vaccinations. Every donor was a Caucasian adult residing in Nashville, Tennessee, USA. CD4+ T cells were enriched through magnetic negative selection, after which naive cells were positively selected on CD45RA and the remaining negative fraction served as the memory subset. Blood was obtained by leukapheresis, after which PBMCs were separated by Ficoll-Histopaque density gradient centrifugation and cryopreserved in liquid nitrogen vapor phase. Purity and quantity of every magnetically sorted T cell population were checked by analytical flow cytometry. Genomic DNA was isolated from each sorted fraction and quantified by UV absorbance on a Nanodrop 2000c. The CDR1 and CDR2 encoded by the germline V gene (reference sequence) are SGHKS and YYEKEE. V lost 0 bases and J lost 7 bases; the stretch between them is 7 bases long. The CDR3 runs 13 amino acids, cysteine and phenylalanine included. Only the CDR3 region is kept as DNA, spanning 39 bases read in frame from base 1.

The TCR sequence derives from a young man in good health. The sequence joins TRBV5-5 to TRBJ2-2; no D gene call is confident. The sample was naive CD4+ T cells sorted from blood. Explained via the paper, the cell subset or site label denotes: CD45RA+ positively selected. The nucleotide sequence is given as TGTGCCAGCAGCTTGGAAGAATTCGGGGAGCTGTTTTTT. Its protein product is CASSLEEFGELFF.